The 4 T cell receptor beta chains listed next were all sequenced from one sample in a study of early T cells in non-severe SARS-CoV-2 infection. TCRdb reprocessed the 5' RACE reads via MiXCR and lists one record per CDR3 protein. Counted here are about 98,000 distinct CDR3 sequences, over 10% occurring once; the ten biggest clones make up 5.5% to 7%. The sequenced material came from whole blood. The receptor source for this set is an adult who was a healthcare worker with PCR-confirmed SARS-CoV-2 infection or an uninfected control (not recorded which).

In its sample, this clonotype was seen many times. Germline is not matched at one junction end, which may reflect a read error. Written as DNA, the CDR3 is TGTGCCAGCAGTAACTCCTACGCAACTAGCGGTTACGAGCAGTACTTC. It translates to CASSNSYATSGYEQYF. The chain couples TRBV6-2 or TRBV6-3 to TRBJ2-7, with 8 bases identical to TRBD2. The CDR3 sequence is 16 residues long. Germline V gene sequence: CDR1 MNHEY, CDR2 SVGEGT.

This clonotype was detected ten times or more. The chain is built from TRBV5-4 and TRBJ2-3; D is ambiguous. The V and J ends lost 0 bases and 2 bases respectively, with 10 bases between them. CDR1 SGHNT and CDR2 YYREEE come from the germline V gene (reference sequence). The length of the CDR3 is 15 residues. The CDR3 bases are TGTGCCAGCAGCTTGGACTCCGGGTTCACAGATACGCAGTATTTT. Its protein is CASSLDSGFTDTQYF.

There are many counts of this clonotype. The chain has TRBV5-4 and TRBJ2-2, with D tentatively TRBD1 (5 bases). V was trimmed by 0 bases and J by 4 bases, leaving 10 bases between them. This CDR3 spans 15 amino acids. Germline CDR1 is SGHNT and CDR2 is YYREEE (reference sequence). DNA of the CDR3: TGTGCCAGCAGCTTGGACAGGAGCATCACCGGGGAGCTGTTTTTT. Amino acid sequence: CASSLDRSITGELFF.

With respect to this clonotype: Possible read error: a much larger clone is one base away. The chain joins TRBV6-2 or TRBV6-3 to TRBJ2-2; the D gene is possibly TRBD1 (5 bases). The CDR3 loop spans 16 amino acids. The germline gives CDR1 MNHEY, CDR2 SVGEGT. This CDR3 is CANSYSWQGSTGELFF. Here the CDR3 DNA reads TGTGCCAACAGTTATTCGTGGCAGGGTAGCACCGGGGAGCTGTTTTTT.